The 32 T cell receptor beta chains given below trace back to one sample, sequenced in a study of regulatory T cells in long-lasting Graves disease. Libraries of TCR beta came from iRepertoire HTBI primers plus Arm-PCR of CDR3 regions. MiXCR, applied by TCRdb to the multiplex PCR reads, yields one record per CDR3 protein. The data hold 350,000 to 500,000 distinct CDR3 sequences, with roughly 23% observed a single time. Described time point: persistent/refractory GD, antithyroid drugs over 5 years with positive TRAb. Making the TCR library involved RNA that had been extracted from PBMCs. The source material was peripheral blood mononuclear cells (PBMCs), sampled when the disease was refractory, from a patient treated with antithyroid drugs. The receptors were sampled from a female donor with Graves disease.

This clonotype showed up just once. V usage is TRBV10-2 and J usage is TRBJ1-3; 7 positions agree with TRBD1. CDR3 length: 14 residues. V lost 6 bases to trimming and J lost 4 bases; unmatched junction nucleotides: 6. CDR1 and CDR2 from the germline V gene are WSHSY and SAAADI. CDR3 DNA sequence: TGCGCCAGCAGGGAGGGGGCGCGCGGAAACACCATATATTTT. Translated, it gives CASREGARGNTIYF.

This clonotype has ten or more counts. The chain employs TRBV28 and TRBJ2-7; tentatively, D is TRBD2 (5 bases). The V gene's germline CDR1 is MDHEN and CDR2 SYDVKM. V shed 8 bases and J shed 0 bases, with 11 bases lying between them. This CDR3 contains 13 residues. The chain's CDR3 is CASERGDSYEQYF. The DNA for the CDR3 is TGTGCCAGCGAACGGGGTGACTCCTACGAGCAGTACTTC.

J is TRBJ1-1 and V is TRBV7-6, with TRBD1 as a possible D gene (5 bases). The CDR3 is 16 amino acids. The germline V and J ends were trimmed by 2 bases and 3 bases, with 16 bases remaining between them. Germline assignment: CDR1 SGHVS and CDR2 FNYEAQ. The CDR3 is CASSLYVGGMDTEAFF. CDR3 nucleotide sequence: TGTGCCAGCAGCTTATATGTGGGGGGGATGGACACTGAAGCTTTCTTT.

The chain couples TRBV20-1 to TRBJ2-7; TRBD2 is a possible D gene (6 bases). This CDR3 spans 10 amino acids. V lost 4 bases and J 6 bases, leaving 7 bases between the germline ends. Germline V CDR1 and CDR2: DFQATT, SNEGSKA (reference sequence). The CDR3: CSANSGEQYF. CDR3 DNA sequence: TGCAGTGCTAATAGCGGCGAGCAGTACTTC.

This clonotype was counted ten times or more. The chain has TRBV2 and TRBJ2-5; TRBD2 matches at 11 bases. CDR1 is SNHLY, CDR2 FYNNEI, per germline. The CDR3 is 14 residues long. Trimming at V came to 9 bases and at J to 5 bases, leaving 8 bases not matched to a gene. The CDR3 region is CASLTSGKAETQYF. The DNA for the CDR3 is TGTGCCAGTTTGACTAGCGGGAAAGCTGAGACCCAGTACTTC.

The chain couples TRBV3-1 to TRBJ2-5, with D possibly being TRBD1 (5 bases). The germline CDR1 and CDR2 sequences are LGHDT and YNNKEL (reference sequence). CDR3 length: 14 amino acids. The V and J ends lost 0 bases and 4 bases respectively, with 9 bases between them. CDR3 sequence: CASSQEGVGETQYF. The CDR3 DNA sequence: TGTGCCAGCAGCCAAGAAGGGGTAGGAGAGACCCAGTACTTC.

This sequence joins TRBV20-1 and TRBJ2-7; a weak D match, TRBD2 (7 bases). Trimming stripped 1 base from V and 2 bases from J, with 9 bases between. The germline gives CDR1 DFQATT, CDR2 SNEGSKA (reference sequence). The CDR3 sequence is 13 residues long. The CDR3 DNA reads TGCAGTGCTAGAGTCGGGGGGCCCTACGAGCAGTACTTC. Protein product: CSARVGGPYEQYF.

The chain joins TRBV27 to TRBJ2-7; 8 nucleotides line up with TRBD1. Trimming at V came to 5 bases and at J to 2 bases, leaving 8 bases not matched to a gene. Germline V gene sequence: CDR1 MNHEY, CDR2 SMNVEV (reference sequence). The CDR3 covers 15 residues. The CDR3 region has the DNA TGTGCCAGCAGTATCCAAGGGACAGGTGCCTACGAGCAGTACTTC. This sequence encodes CASSIQGTGAYEQYF.

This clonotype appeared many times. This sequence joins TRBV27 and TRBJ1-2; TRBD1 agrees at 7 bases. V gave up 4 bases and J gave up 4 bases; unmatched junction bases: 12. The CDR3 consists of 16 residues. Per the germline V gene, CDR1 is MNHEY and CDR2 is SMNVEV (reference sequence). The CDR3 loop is CASSSNRGGVSYGYTF. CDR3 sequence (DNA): TGTGCCAGCAGTTCTAACAGGGGAGGTGTGAGCTATGGCTACACCTTC.

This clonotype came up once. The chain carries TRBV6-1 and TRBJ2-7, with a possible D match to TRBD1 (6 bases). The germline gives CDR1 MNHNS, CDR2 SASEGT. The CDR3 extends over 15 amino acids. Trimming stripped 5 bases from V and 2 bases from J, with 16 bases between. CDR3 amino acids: CASSRYRDTTYEQYF. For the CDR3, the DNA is TGTGCCAGCAGTAGGTACCGGGACACAACCTACGAGCAGTACTTC.

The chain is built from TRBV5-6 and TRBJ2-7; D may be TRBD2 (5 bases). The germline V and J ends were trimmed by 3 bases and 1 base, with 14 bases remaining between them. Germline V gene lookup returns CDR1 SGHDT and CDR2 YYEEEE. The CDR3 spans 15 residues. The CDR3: CASSYPERESYEQYF. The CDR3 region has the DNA TGTGCCAGCAGCTACCCCGAGAGGGAATCCTACGAGCAGTACTTC.

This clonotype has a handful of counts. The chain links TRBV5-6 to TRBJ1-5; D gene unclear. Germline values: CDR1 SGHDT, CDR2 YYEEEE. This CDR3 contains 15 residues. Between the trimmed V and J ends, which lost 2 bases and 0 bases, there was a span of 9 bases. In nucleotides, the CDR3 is TGTGCCAGCAGCTTAGGGATTTATAGCAATCAGCCCCAGCATTTT. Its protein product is CASSLGIYSNQPQHF.

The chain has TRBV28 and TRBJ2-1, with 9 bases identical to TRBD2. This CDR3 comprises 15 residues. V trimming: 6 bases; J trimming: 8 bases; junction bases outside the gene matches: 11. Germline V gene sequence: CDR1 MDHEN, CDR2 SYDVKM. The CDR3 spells CASSLVAGDRDEQFF. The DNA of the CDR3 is TGTGCCAGCAGCCTGGTAGCGGGAGATCGGGATGAGCAGTTCTTC.

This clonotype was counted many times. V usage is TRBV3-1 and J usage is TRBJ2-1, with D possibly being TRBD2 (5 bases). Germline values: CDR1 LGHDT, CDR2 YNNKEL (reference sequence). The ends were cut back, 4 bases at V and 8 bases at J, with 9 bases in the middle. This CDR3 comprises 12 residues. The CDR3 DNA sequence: TGTGCCAGCAGCCGTGGGAGTGATGAGCAGTTCTTC. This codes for CASSRGSDEQFF.

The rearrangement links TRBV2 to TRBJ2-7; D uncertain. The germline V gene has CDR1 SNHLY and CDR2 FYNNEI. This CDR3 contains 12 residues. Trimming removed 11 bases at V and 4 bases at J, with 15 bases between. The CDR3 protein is CAGKATPYEQYF. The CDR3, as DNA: TGTGCCGGCAAGGCCACTCCTTACGAGCAGTACTTC.

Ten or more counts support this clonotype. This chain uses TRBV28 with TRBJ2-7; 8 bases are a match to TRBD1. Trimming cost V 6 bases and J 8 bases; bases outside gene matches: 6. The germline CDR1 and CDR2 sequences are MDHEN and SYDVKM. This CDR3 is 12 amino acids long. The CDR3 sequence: CASSYTGGKQYF. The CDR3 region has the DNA TGTGCCAGCAGCTATACAGGGGGGAAGCAGTACTTC. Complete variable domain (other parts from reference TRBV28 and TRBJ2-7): DVKVTQSSRYLVKRTGEKVFLECVQDMDHENMFWYRQDPGLGLRLIYFSYDVKMKEKGDIPEGYSVSREKKERFSLILESASTNQTSMYLCASSYTGGKQYFGPGTRLTVT.

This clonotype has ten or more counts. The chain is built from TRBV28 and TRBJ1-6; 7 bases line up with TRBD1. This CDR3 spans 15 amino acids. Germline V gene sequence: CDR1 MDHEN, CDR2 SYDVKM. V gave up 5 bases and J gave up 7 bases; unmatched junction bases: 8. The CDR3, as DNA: TGTGCCAGCAGTCTGGGGGGGACAGTGAATTCACCCCTCCACTTT. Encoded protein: CASSLGGTVNSPLHF.

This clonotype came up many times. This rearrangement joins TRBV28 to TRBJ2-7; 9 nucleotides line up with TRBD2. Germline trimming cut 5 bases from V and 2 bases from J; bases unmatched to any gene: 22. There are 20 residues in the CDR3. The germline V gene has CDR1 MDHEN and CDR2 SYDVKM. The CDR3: CASSTPSRGSSSGRPYEQYF. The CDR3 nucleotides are TGTGCCAGCAGTACACCTTCCAGGGGTTCGTCAAGCGGGAGGCCCTACGAGCAGTACTTC.

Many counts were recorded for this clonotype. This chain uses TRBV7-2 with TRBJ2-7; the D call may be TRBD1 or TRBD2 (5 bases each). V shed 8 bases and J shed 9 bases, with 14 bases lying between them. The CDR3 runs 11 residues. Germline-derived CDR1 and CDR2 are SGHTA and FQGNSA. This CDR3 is CASSPGGGQYF. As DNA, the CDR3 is TGTGCCAGCTCCCCTGGGGGTGGGCAGTACTTC.

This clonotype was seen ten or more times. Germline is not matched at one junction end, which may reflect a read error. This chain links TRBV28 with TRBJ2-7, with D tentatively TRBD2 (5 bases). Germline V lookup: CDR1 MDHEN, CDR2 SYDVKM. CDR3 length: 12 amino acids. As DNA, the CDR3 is TGTGCCAGCAGGGACTTCAACTACAAGCAGTACTTC. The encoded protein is CASRDFNYKQYF.

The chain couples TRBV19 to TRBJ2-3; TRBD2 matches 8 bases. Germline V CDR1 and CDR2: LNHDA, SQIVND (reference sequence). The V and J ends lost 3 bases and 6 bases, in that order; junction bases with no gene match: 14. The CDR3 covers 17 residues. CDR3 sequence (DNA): TGTGCCAGTAGTATCTCGTTGGCGGGAGGCCCAGCGGATACGCAGTATTTT. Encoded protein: CASSISLAGGPADTQYF.

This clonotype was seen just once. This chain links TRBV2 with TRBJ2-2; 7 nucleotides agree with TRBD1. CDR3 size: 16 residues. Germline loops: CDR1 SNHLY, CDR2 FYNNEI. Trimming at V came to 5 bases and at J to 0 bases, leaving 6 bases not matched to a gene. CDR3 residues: CASSYPGQTNTGELFF. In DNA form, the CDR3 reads TGTGCCAGCAGTTACCCGGGACAGACGAACACCGGGGAGCTGTTTTTT.

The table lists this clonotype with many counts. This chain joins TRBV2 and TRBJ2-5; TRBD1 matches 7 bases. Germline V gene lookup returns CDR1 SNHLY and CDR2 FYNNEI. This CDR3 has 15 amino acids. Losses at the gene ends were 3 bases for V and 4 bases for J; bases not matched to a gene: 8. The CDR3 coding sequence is TGTGCCAGCAGTGAGACAGGGTCGCTCGGAGAGACCCAGTACTTC. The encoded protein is CASSETGSLGETQYF.

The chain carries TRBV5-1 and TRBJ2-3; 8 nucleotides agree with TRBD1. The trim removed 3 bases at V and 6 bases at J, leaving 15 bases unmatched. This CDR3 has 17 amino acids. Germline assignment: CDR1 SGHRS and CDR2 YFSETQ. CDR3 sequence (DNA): TGCGCCAGCAGCTCCCCCGGGACAGGCGAACTTTGGGATACGCAGTATTTT. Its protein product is CASSSPGTGELWDTQYF.

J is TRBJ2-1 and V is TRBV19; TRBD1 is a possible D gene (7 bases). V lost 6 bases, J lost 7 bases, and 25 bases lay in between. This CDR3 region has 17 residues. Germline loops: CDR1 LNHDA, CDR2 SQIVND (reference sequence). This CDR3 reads CASREGIRDSKRNEQFF. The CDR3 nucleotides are TGTGCCAGTAGGGAGGGGATCCGGGACAGCAAGAGGAATGAGCAGTTCTTC.

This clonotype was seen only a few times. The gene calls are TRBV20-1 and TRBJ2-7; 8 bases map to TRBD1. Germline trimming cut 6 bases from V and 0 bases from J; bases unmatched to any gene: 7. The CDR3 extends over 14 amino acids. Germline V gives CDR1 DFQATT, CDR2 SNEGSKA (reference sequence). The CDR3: CSAVQGVYSYEQYF. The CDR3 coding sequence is TGCAGTGCCGTACAGGGGGTCTACTCCTACGAGCAGTACTTC.

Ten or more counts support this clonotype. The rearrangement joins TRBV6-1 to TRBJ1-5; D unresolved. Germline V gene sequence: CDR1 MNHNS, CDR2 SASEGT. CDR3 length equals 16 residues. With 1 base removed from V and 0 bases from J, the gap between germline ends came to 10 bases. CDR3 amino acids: CASSEVVPYSNQPQHF. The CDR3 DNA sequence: TGTGCCAGCAGTGAAGTTGTCCCATATAGCAATCAGCCCCAGCATTTT.

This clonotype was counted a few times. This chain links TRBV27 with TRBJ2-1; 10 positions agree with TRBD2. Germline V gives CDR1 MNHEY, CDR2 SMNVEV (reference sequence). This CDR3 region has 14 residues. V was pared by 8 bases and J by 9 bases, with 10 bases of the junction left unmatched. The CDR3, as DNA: TGTGCCAGCTCCCCTAGCGGGAGCGTCGGTGAGCAGTTCTTC. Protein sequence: CASSPSGSVGEQFF.

The CDR3 region is CSARTRAGTYNEQFF. The CDR3 nucleotides are TGCAGTGCGCGAACGCGAGCGGGAACTTACAATGAGCAGTTCTTC. The rearrangement uses TRBV20-1 and TRBJ2-1; 7 nucleotides agree with TRBD2. Germline CDR1 and CDR2: DFQATT and SNEGSKA (reference sequence). The V and J ends lost 6 bases and 4 bases, in that order; junction bases with no gene match: 12. There are 15 residues in the CDR3.

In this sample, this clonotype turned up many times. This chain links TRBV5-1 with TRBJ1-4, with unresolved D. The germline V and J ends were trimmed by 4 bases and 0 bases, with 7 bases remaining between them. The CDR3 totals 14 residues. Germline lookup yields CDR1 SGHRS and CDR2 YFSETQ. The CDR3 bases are TGCGCCAGCAGCACACAAGCAACTAATGAAAAACTGTTTTTT. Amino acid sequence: CASSTQATNEKLFF. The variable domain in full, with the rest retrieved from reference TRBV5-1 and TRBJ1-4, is KAGVTQTPRYLIKTRGQQVTLSCSPISGHRSVSWYQQTPGQGLQFLFEYFSETQRNKGNFPGRFSGRQFSNSRSEMNVSTLELGDSALYLCASSTQATNEKLFFGSGTQLSVL.

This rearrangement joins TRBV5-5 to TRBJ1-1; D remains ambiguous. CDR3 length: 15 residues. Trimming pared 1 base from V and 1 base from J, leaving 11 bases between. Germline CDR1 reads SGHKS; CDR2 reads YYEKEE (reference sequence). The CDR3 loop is CASSLTIVGNTEAFF. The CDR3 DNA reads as TGTGCCAGCAGCTTGACGATTGTCGGGAACACTGAAGCTTTCTTT.

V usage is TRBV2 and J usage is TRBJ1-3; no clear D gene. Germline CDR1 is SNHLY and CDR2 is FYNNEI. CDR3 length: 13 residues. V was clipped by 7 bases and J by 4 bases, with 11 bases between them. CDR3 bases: TGTGCCAGCATTTTTCAGCTAGGAAACACCATATATTTT. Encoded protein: CASIFQLGNTIYF.